This TCR beta chain was captured in a study of blood T cells in healthy people across ages. Study-wide results and caveats: Both higher diversity and more naive CD4+ cells marked long-lived donors when set against aged donors. Diversity was estimated from one million T cells, and these estimates were considered underestimates.

Through a sample-barcoded 5' primer and a J-beta primer mix, a second PCR was run for 7 to 11 cycles. TCRdb passed the 5' RACE reads through MiXCR, listing each CDR3 protein once. The sample includes around 900,000 distinct CDR3 sequences, more than 25% of them seen just once. About this clonotype itself: Antigen specificity is unknown.

The CDR3 contains 14 residues. V was shortened by 8 bases and J by 3 bases, with 14 bases between the two germline ends. The TCR was taken from an elderly woman in good health. The chain uses TRBV12-3 or TRBV12-4 and TRBJ1-5; D is possibly TRBD1 (6 bases). Source material: blood. The CDR3: CASRQGITNQPQHF. Written as DNA, the CDR3 is TGTGCCAGCCGTCAGGGGATTACCAATCAGCCCCAGCATTTT.